This TCR beta chain is from a study of CD8 T cells in Susac syndrome. V lost 2 bases, J lost 4 bases, and 5 bases stayed unmatched. The germline CDR1 and CDR2 sequences are SGHRS and YFSETQ. This CDR3 comprises 14 residues. Random hexamers primed reverse transcription of about 0.45 to 1 ug RNA. The CDR3 of TCR beta was amplified by immunoSEQ multiplex PCR across 54 Vbeta and 13 Jbeta. TCRdb re-called the immunoSEQ multiplex PCR reads with MiXCR, one entry per CDR3 protein. This repertoire shows more than 150,000 distinct CDR3 sequences, about 94% found once; its top ten account for 0.21%. The authors negatively isolated CD8+ and CD4+ T cells and FACS-enriched TEMRA cells. Findings and limits, study-wide: Individuals included in the TCR sequencing and HLA analysis were acknowledged by the study to be relatively few in number.

This clonotype was counted a few times. Its target is unknown. The rearrangement joins TRBV5-1 to TRBJ1-2; 7 positions agree with TRBD1. The sequenced sample consisted of CD8+ T cells from PBMCs. The TCR comes from a human donor with multiple sclerosis. CDR3 DNA: TGCGCCAGCAGCTTAGGGGGCGCGGGCTATGGCTACACCTTC. Translation: CASSLGGAGYGYTF.